The next 4 T cell receptor beta chains were all read from a single sample in a study of blood T cells in healthy people across ages. Together with a sample-barcoded 5' primer, a J-beta primer mix was included in a second PCR lasting roughly 6 to 12 cycles. From the 5' RACE reads, TCRdb called clonotypes with MiXCR, one entry per CDR3 protein. The sample lists 850,000 to 1,000,000 distinct CDR3 sequences; around 54% were seen once. Sample: blood. The receptor set was obtained from a woman in her sixties or seventies in good health.

Only one count was recorded for this clonotype. The chain uses TRBV6-2 or TRBV6-3 and TRBJ1-5, with TRBD1 as a possible D gene (5 bases). In germline, CDR1 is MNHEY, CDR2 SVGEGT. This CDR3 region has 14 residues. V dropped 6 bases and J dropped 2 bases, with 11 bases sitting between them. In DNA form, the CDR3 reads TGTGCCAGCAGCGTACAGGTTCGCAATCAGCCCCAGCATTTT. Its translation is CASSVQVRNQPQHF.

The genes are TRBV10-3 and TRBJ1-5; TRBD1 agrees at 10 bases. From germline, CDR1 is ENHRY and CDR2 SYGVKD. With V trimmed by 3 bases and J by 7 bases, 6 bases remained unmatched. The CDR3 loop spans 15 amino acids. CDR3 in amino acids: CAISDSGTGEQPQHF. CDR3 sequence (DNA): TGTGCCATCAGTGACTCCGGGACAGGGGAACAGCCCCAGCATTTT.

Remarks on this clonotype: This could be a read error, since a much larger clone is one nucleotide away. This chain links TRBV12-3 or TRBV12-4 with TRBJ1-5; D unresolved. The CDR3 totals 15 residues. The CDR3 DNA reads as TGTGCCAGCAGTTATTTTGCCGGCTACAATCAGCCCCGGCATTTT. Its protein is CASSYFAGYNQPRHF.

J is TRBJ2-1 and V is TRBV20-1, with TRBD2 matching 11 bases. The assigned J gene may be wrong: the sequence end matches TRBJ2-7 better. The CDR3 is 16 residues long. Germline V CDR1 and CDR2: DFQATT, SNEGSKA (reference sequence). The CDR3 loop reads CSARGGSGRAGNEQYF. For the CDR3, the DNA is TGCAGTGCTAGGGGGGGTAGCGGGAGGGCCGGGAATGAGCAGTACTTC.